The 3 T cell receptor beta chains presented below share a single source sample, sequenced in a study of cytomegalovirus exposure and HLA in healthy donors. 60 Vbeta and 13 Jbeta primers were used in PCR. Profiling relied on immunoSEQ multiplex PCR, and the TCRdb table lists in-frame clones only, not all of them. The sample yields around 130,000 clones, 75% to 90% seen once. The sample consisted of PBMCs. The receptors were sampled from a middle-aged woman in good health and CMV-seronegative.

The CDR3 loop reads CASSLLPTDTQYF. The CDR3 DNA follows: TGCGCCAGCAGCTTGCTACCCACAGATACGCAGTATTTT. This chain uses TRBV5-1 with TRBJ2-3; D not certain. V lost 1 base and J lost 2, with 5 bases in between. The CDR3 contains 13 residues. Per germline, CDR1 SGHRS and CDR2 YFSETQ.

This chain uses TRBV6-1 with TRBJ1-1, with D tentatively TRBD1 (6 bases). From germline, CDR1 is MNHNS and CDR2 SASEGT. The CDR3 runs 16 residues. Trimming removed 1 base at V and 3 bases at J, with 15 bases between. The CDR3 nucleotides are TGTGCCAGCAGTGAAGAGGGTAGGGGGGGGTACACTGAAGCTTTCTTT. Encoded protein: CASSEEGRGGYTEAFF.

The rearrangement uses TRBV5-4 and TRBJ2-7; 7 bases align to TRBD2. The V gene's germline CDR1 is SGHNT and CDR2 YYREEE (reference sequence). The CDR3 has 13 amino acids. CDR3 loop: CATRREAFGEQYF. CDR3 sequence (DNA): TGTGCAACCCGACGGGAGGCCTTCGGCGAGCAGTACTTC.